The 12 T cell receptor beta chains reported below all come from one sample, sequenced in a study of graft-versus-host responses after intestinal transplantation. These receptors lack a known antigen. Clones were sequenced by immunoSEQ multiplex PCR, and TCRdb holds only the in-frame ones, with some missing. The sample shows 99,000 or so clones, roughly 87% of them seen only once. This sample comprised unstimulated CD4+ T cells sorted from spleen or lymph node cells, obtained before intestinal transplant. The receptors were sampled from a human donor who received an intestinal transplant.

The chain recombines TRBV5-1 with TRBJ1-1; D unclear. V lost 3 bases and J 0 bases, leaving 9 bases between the germline ends. The CDR3 sequence is 14 residues long. Looked up from germline, CDR1 is SGHRS and CDR2 is YFSETQ. CDR3 coding DNA: TGCGCCAGCAGCTCCACGACCCTGAACACTGAAGCTTTCTTT. Protein sequence: CASSSTTLNTEAFF.

The table lists this clone with a count of one. The J gene is TRBJ2-1, the V gene TRBV9; D unclear. The CDR3 consists of 14 residues. Germline loops: CDR1 SGDLS, CDR2 YYNGEE. V was trimmed by 0 bases and J by 4 bases, leaving 8 bases between them. Here the CDR3 DNA reads TGTGCCAGCAGCGTAGAGTCTGATTACAATGAGCAGTTCTTC. This codes for CASSVESDYNEQFF. Complete variable domain (other parts from reference TRBV9 and TRBJ2-1): DSGVTQTPKHLITATGQRVTLRCSPRSGDLSVYWYQQSLDQGLQFLIQYYNGEERAKGNILERFSAQQFPDLHSELNLSSLELGDSALYFCASSVESDYNEQFFGPGTRLTVL.

This chain joins TRBV4-1 and TRBJ2-3; D gene ambiguous. Germline V gene data show CDR1 as MGHRA and CDR2 as YSYEKL. The germline V and J ends were trimmed by 2 bases and 2 bases, with 8 bases remaining between them. The CDR3 spans 14 residues. CDR3 region: CASSQLQNTDTQYF. The CDR3 bases are TGCGCCAGCAGCCAACTTCAGAACACAGATACGCAGTATTTT.

V is TRBV27 and J is TRBJ1-1; the match to TRBD1 covers 9 bases. This CDR3 is built from 19 residues. Germline-derived CDR1 and CDR2 are MNHEY and SMNVEV (reference sequence). Trimming removed 11 bases from V and 4 bases from J; junction bases left unmatched: 26. CDR3 sequence (DNA): TGTGCCCTCCCCCGGGACAGGGTCAACCATCTTGAGTCGGGCACTGAAGCTTTCTTT. Translation: CALPRDRVNHLESGTEAFF.

The count of this clone is one. The rearrangement links TRBV19 to TRBJ1-5; D is unclear. CDR3 size: 14 residues. V lost 5 bases and J lost 7, with 15 bases in between. Looked up from germline, CDR1 is LNHDA and CDR2 is SQIVND (reference sequence). The CDR3 sequence: CASSDIQLRQPQHF. CDR3 nucleotides: TGTGCCAGTAGTGATATACAGCTTAGGCAGCCCCAGCATTTT.

This sequence joins TRBV5-1 and TRBJ2-2; perhaps D is TRBD1 or TRBD2 (5 bases each). The CDR3 runs to 16 residues. The germline gives CDR1 SGHRS, CDR2 YFSETQ. Deletions cut 3 bases from V and 7 bases from J, with 19 bases between. CDR3 amino acids: CASSWRMGDQIGELFF. The CDR3 nucleotides read TGCGCCAGCAGCTGGCGTATGGGGGATCAGATCGGGGAGCTGTTTTTT.

The chain uses TRBV11-2 and TRBJ2-5, with 7 bases fitting TRBD1. The V and J ends lost 1 base and 4 bases, in that order; junction bases with no gene match: 9. From germline, CDR1 is SGHAT and CDR2 FQNNGV. The CDR3 is 16 amino acids. CDR3: CASSLAIRGSRETQYF. CDR3 in DNA: TGTGCCAGCAGCTTAGCGATCAGGGGGAGTCGAGAGACCCAGTACTTC.

J is TRBJ1-1 and V is TRBV27, with D maybe TRBD1 (5 bases). V lost 7 bases, J lost 0 bases, and 9 bases lay in between. CDR3 length equals 13 residues. Germline V lookup: CDR1 MNHEY, CDR2 SMNVEV (reference sequence). The CDR3 DNA sequence: TGTGCCAGCAACGACAGAGTGAACACTGAAGCTTTCTTT. It codes for CASNDRVNTEAFF.

As concerns this clone: The germline gene is not matched at one end of the junction; a read error may be the cause. The sample has other DNA sequences that encode this CDR3 too. V gene TRBV6-1 combines with J gene TRBJ1-1; no firm D call. This CDR3 comprises 12 residues. Germline CDR1 and CDR2: MNHNS and SASEGT. CDR3 DNA: TGTGCCAGCAGTAAAAGCCGAACTGAAGCCTTCTTT. Encoded protein: CASSKSRTEAFF.

The chain links TRBV4-1 to TRBJ2-7, with TRBD2 identical over 13 bases. CDR1 and CDR2 from the germline V gene are MGHRA and YSYEKL. This CDR3 contains 17 residues. Losses at the gene ends were 3 bases for V and 3 bases for J; bases not matched to a gene: 8. CDR3 amino acids: CASSHSRTSGGLYEQYF. CDR3 DNA: TGCGCCAGCAGCCATTCTCGGACTAGCGGGGGCCTCTACGAGCAGTACTTC.

The chain recombines TRBV2 with TRBJ1-2; 8 bases are a match to TRBD1. The V segment lost 2 bases and the J segment 6 bases; nucleotides outside the gene matches: 5. The germline V gene encodes CDR1 SNHLY and CDR2 FYNNEI. The CDR3 consists of 14 residues. This chain's CDR3 is CASSERRGLDGYTF. Written as DNA, the CDR3 is TGTGCCAGCAGTGAACGCAGGGGGCTTGATGGCTACACCTTC.

This clone was seen only a few times. The chain recombines TRBV6-1 with TRBJ1-2, with 8 bases lining up with TRBD1. The CDR3 is 14 residues long. The trim removed 6 bases at V and 6 bases at J, leaving 9 bases unmatched. Germline assignment: CDR1 MNHNS and CDR2 SASEGT. The CDR3 bases are TGTGCCAGCAGGGGAATACAGGGGGAGGATGGCTACACCTTC. Amino acid sequence: CASRGIQGEDGYTF.